This TCR beta chain is drawn from a study of cytomegalovirus exposure and HLA in healthy donors. PCR was performed using 60 Vbeta and 13 Jbeta primers. Produced via immunoSEQ multiplex PCR; TCRdb's table is partial and in-frame only. The sample gives 120,000 to 150,000 clones, roughly 80% of which show up once; less than 3.5% is in the top ten. To note about this clone: Its target is not known.

After removal of 0 bases from V and 6 bases from J, the junction contained 6 bases not matched to a gene. There are 15 residues in the CDR3. CDR1 is SGHRS and CDR2 is YFSETQ in the germline V gene. Study results and limitations: One later analysis reportedly identified an Asian-associated ancestry cluster that showed fewer N-insertions than the approximately 600-donor mean.

This TCR was sampled from a woman aged 25 to 39 in good health and CMV-seronegative. The sample consisted of PBMCs. The chain links TRBV5-1 to TRBJ1-2, with TRBD1 matching 9 bases. The CDR3 sequence: CASSLGTGGADGYTF. For the CDR3, the DNA is TGCGCCAGCAGCTTGGGTACAGGGGGCGCGGATGGCTACACCTTC.